A single sample is the source of the 22 T cell receptor beta chains below, sequenced in a study of metastatic and nonmetastatic thyroid tumors. TCRdb re-processed the PCR reads through MiXCR. The table includes over 15,000 clones, 9.5% to 15% detected once. No patient received treatment before thyroid surgery. The sample consisted of tumor tissue. The receptors shown here come from a female donor with papillary thyroid cancer or a benign thyroid nodule (not recorded which). Some clones in this sample may be carry-over from other donors' samples.

The sample holds many counts of this clone. The chain combines TRBV7-6 with TRBJ2-3; TRBD1 is a possible D gene (6 bases). Germline CDR1 is SGHVS and CDR2 is FNYEAQ. The CDR3 is 17 amino acids. The germline V and J ends were trimmed by 4 bases and 2 bases, with 19 bases remaining between them. The CDR3 nucleotides read TGTGCCAGCAGCTCCCAGCTGGGGGCATTATACACAGATACGCAGTATTTT. As protein: CASSSQLGALYTDTQYF.

The V and J genes are TRBV12-3 or TRBV12-4 and TRBJ2-5; D may be TRBD1 or TRBD2 (6 bases each). CDR3 size: 14 residues. The V and J ends lost 6 bases and 5 bases respectively, with 16 bases between them. The CDR3 nucleotides read TGTGCCAGCAGCCCACGGGGGCTCGGGGAGACCCAGTACTTC. Amino acids: CASSPRGLGETQYF.

At least ten counts were recorded for this clone. This rearrangement joins TRBV18 to TRBJ2-7, with a tentative D call TRBD1 (5 bases). With 0 bases removed from V and 3 bases from J, the gap between germline ends came to 15 bases. The germline V gene has CDR1 KGHSH and CDR2 LQKENI. The CDR3 is 16 amino acids. CDR3 DNA sequence: TGTGCCAGCTCACCACCGGTAAATAAGGGGTTCTACGAGCAGTACTTC. As protein: CASSPPVNKGFYEQYF.

This clone was observed many times. V gene TRBV6-4 combines with J gene TRBJ2-2; 7 bases agree with TRBD1. The CDR3 extends over 15 amino acids. Germline V gives CDR1 MRHNA, CDR2 SNTAGT. V was pared by 7 bases and J by 5 bases, with 10 bases of the junction left unmatched. CDR3 coding DNA: TGTGCCAGCACGTCCTCAGGGGGTTGGACCGGGGAGCTGTTTTTT. It is translated as CASTSSGGWTGELFF.

This clone occurred many times. The chain employs TRBV9 and TRBJ1-4; tentative D call: TRBD1 (5 bases). The CDR3 contains 15 residues. V lost 4 bases, J lost 0 bases, and 10 bases lay in between. From germline, CDR1 is SGDLS and CDR2 YYNGEE. Here the CDR3 reads CASSFGTTTNEKLFF. CDR3 DNA: TGTGCCAGCAGCTTCGGGACGACAACTAATGAAAAACTGTTTTTT.

Judged by abundance, this clone is medium-sized (0.01 to 0.1%). At one end the junction does not follow the germline gene, possibly because of a read error. Within the sample, other DNA sequences also encode this same CDR3. The V call is TRBV5-6, the J call TRBJ1-1; D gene unclear. This CDR3 has 13 amino acids. The germline gives CDR1 SGHDT, CDR2 YYEEEE. The DNA for the CDR3 is TGTGCCAGCAGTTTGGGGAGGAACACTGAAGCTTTCTTT. Translated: CASSLGRNTEAFF.

This clone was detected many times. The chain carries TRBV27 and TRBJ2-7; 10 bases are shared with TRBD1. CDR1 is MNHEY, CDR2 SMNVEV, per germline (reference sequence). J was trimmed by 6 bases and V by 3 bases; bases with no gene match: 2. There are 13 residues in the CDR3. CDR3 sequence: CASSLGQGREQYF. CDR3 sequence (DNA): TGTGCCAGCAGTTTGGGACAGGGGCGCGAGCAGTACTTC.

The V call is TRBV11-2, the J call TRBJ2-1; possible D gene TRBD1, 6 bases. Trimming stripped 5 bases from V and 4 bases from J, with 15 bases between. The CDR3 is made up of 15 amino acids. The germline V gene has CDR1 SGHAT and CDR2 FQNNGV. In DNA, the CDR3 is TGTGCCAGCAGCCTCACAGGGCCCAAATACAATGAGCAGTTCTTC. Translation: CASSLTGPKYNEQFF.

The chain uses TRBV20-1 and TRBJ2-7; no firm D call. The CDR3 is made up of 14 amino acids. Between the trimmed V and J ends, which lost 1 base and 7 bases, there was a span of 17 bases. Germline loops: CDR1 DFQATT, CDR2 SNEGSKA (reference sequence). The CDR3 coding sequence is TGCAGTGCTAGAGTCCCGGGCAGTCTAAGGGAGCAGTACTTC. It codes for CSARVPGSLREQYF.

This clone was observed at least ten times. The chain recombines TRBV15 with TRBJ2-7, with TRBD1 as a possible D gene (6 bases). The CDR3 is made up of 15 amino acids. The V gene lost 5 bases and the J gene lost 3 bases, with 17 bases spanning the gap. Per the germline V gene, CDR1 is LNHNV and CDR2 is YYDKDF (reference sequence). The DNA of the CDR3 is TGTGCCACCAGCTCCCATGGAAGCAGGGGCTACGAGCAGTACTTC. Amino acid sequence: CATSSHGSRGYEQYF.

This clone was seen only a few times. The chain recombines TRBV6-4 with TRBJ2-5; 8 bases are shared with TRBD1. The ends lost 5 bases at V and 4 bases at J; junction bases unmatched: 9. The CDR3 is 15 amino acids. Per the germline V gene, CDR1 is MRHNA and CDR2 is SNTAGT. CDR3 DNA sequence: TGTGCCAGCAGTCAGGGGGCAGGGGGCCGAGAGACCCAGTACTTC. It encodes CASSQGAGGRETQYF.

This clone was counted many times. The CDR3 sequence: CASSQVAGGLDNEQFF. The DNA of the CDR3 is TGTGCCAGCAGCCAGGTTGCGGGAGGACTCGACAATGAGCAGTTCTTC. The rearrangement uses TRBV4-2 and TRBJ2-1; 8 positions match TRBD2. This CDR3 has 16 amino acids. The trim removed 3 bases at V and 5 bases at J, leaving 9 bases unmatched. Per germline, CDR1 LGHNA and CDR2 YNFKEQ.

This clone was seen ten or more times. It may be a read error: a sequence one base away is much more abundant. The chain combines TRBV15 with TRBJ2-5, with TRBD2 matching 11 bases. The junction had 3 bases not matched to a gene; V was cut back by 0 bases and J by 6 bases. The CDR3 is 15 amino acids. Germline lookup yields CDR1 LNHNV and CDR2 YYDKDF (reference sequence). The CDR3 loop reads CATSRDASGGKTQYF. Here the CDR3 DNA reads TGTGCCACCAGCAGAGACGCTAGCGGGGGGAAGACCCAGTACTTC.

For this clone: Just one base apart from a much larger clone, this may be a read error. This chain links TRBV18 with TRBJ1-1; no reliable D call. Germline V gene sequence: CDR1 KGHSH, CDR2 LQKENI. Trimming stripped 6 bases from V and 1 base from J, with 9 bases between. The CDR3 totals 13 residues. The CDR3 loop reads CASSPSGNTEAFF. For the CDR3, the DNA is TGTGCCAGCTCCCCCTCAGGGAACACTGAAGCTTTCTTT.

Notes on this clone: The sample has other DNA sequences that encode this CDR3 too. The chain employs TRBV9 and TRBJ2-4, with D unclear. The CDR3 totals 15 residues. The germline V and J ends were trimmed by 1 base and 8 bases, with 16 bases remaining between them. Germline V gene data show CDR1 as SGDLS and CDR2 as YYNGEE. CDR3 amino acids: CASSVRPIRTDIQYF. The DNA of the CDR3 is TGTGCCAGCAGCGTAAGGCCAATCAGGACCGACATTCAGTACTTC. The variable domain in full, with the rest retrieved from reference TRBV9 and TRBJ2-4, is DSGVTQTPKHLITATGQRVTLRCSPRSGDLSVYWYQQSLDQGLQFLIQYYNGEERAKGNILERFSAQQFPDLHSELNLSSLELGDSALYFCASSVRPIRTDIQYFGAGTRLSVL.

This clone has at least ten counts. CDR3 region: CASSIVRTGNNEQFF. The CDR3 nucleotides are TGTGCCAGTAGTATAGTACGGACAGGGAACAATGAGCAGTTCTTC. V and J are TRBV19 and TRBJ2-1; 8 bases are a match to TRBD1. V shed 1 base and J 5 bases; nucleotides not matched to a gene: 4. Looked up from germline, CDR1 is LNHDA and CDR2 is SQIVND (reference sequence). The CDR3 runs to 15 residues.

This clone was counted at least ten times. This chain joins TRBV2 and TRBJ2-7, with a tentative D call TRBD1 (6 bases). The CDR3 totals 17 residues. The V and J ends lost 0 bases and 0 bases respectively, with 15 bases between them. Germline loops: CDR1 SNHLY, CDR2 FYNNEI. CDR3 coding DNA: TGTGCCAGCAGTGAAGCGCTTCTAGGGGGTCGCTCCTACGAGCAGTACTTC. It encodes CASSEALLGGRSYEQYF.

This chain uses TRBV7-2 with TRBJ1-4; D call uncertain. The CDR3 length is 13 residues. V lost 4 bases to trimming and J lost 6 bases, with 9 bases between them. The germline V gene encodes CDR1 SGHTA and CDR2 FQGNSA. The CDR3 DNA reads as TGTGCCAGCAGCTCTTACCACGATGAAAAACTGTTTTTT. This codes for CASSSYHDEKLFF.

A word on this clone: One end of the junction fails to match germline, which may point to a read error. J is TRBJ2-6 and V is TRBV6-1; D possibly corresponds to TRBD1 (6 bases). This CDR3 comprises 17 residues. From germline, CDR1 is MNHNS and CDR2 SASEGT. DNA for the CDR3: TGTGTCAGCAGGCAAGGGCAGGGGAGCTCTGGTGCCAACGTCCTGACTTTC. Protein sequence: CVSRQGQGSSGANVLTF.

Many counts were recorded for this clone. The chain combines TRBV2 with TRBJ2-3; D might be TRBD2 (5 bases). This CDR3 spans 13 amino acids. V lost 6 bases and J 4 bases, leaving 11 bases between the germline ends. Germline V gene sequence: CDR1 SNHLY, CDR2 FYNNEI. In nucleotides, the CDR3 is TGTGCCAGCAGACCCGGACTCCCAGATACGCAGTATTTT. Protein: CASRPGLPDTQYF.

Only one count was recorded for this clone. This chain joins TRBV2 and TRBJ1-5; the D gene is possibly TRBD1 (6 bases). Trimming shortened V by 7 bases and J by 6 bases, and 25 bases separated the two germline ends. Germline CDR1 is SNHLY and CDR2 is FYNNEI. The CDR3 is 17 amino acids. The CDR3 DNA reads as TGTGCCAGCACCCGAAGGTCCGGGTACAGGGTTGGTCAGCCCCAGCATTTT. It yields the protein CASTRRSGYRVGQPQHF.

At least ten counts were recorded for this clone. The chain carries TRBV9 and TRBJ2-5; 13 bases align to TRBD2. The germline gives CDR1 SGDLS, CDR2 YYNGEE. The CDR3 is 15 amino acids. V lost 3 bases and J lost 5; bases outside the gene matches: 4. This chain's CDR3 is CASSDRTSGSETQYF. CDR3 nucleotide sequence: TGTGCCAGCAGCGACCGGACTAGCGGGAGTGAGACCCAGTACTTC.